This T cell receptor (beta chain) was sequenced for a study of shared clonotypes between healthy human individuals. Across the whole study: Plates per donor: three CD4 naive, three CD4 memory, two CD8 naive, one CD8 memory. Study-wide results and caveats: The study's rarefaction showed incomplete sorted-subset sequencing despite large depth. Exclusively blood specimens were collected; tissue repertoires likely differ.

Regarding this clone: Its matching antigen is unknown.

Naive CD8 populations comprised CD45RO-negative cells positively selected for CCR7, excluding terminally differentiated effector memory CD45RA+ cells. This CDR3 has 15 amino acids. Germline V gene data show CDR1 as SGHVS and CDR2 as FNYEAQ. The V and J ends lost 5 bases and 6 bases respectively, with 19 bases between them. Sequencing used immunoSEQ multiplex PCR; TCRdb keeps in-frame clones, though not all of them. The table shows around 2,000,000 clones, with 85% to 95% occurring only once. Sequenced sample: naive CD8+ T cells from PBMCs. This clonotype originated in a man aged 18 to 35 in good health. Some clones in this sample may be carry-over from other donors' samples. V is TRBV7-6 and J is TRBJ1-1; a possible D gene is TRBD1 (6 bases). The CDR3 spells CASSPADRLGPEAFF. The CDR3, as DNA: TGTGCCAGCAGCCCCGCGGACAGACTGGGCCCTGAAGCTTTCTTT.